Following are 24 T cell receptor beta chains from one sample sequenced in a study of blood T cell repertoires in COVID-19. The table came from immunoSEQ multiplex PCR; TCRdb's copy has only in-frame clones and leaves some out. The data contain more than 75,000 clones, approximately 86% of them singletons. Sequencing was performed on peripheral blood. The receptors were sampled from a man at least 80 years old with active or convalescent COVID-19.

The rearrangement links TRBV5-1 to TRBJ1-2, with D perhaps TRBD1 (5 bases). V dropped 3 bases and J dropped 5 bases, with 11 bases sitting between them. CDR3 length: 13 amino acids. Germline CDR1 reads SGHRS; CDR2 reads YFSETQ. Written as DNA, the CDR3 is TGCGCCAGCAGCTATACGACAGATTATGGCTACACCTTC. This encodes CASSYTTDYGYTF.

This sequence joins TRBV6-2 or TRBV6-3 and TRBJ2-1; maybe TRBD2 (6 bases). The V end was cut by 5 bases, the J end by 2 bases, with 10 bases between. Germline CDR1 reads MNHEY; CDR2 reads SVGEGT. CDR3 size: 14 residues. The CDR3 DNA reads TGTGCCAGCAGTACAGGACTAACCTACAATGAGCAGTTCTTC. Translated, it gives CASSTGLTYNEQFF.

In this sample, this clone turned up a few times. The chain couples TRBV14 to TRBJ1-1, with 7 bases identical to TRBD1. In germline, CDR1 is SGHDN, CDR2 FVKESK. Trimming removed 4 bases from V and 12 bases from J; junction bases left unmatched: 8. The CDR3 loop spans 12 amino acids. This chain's CDR3 is CASSPGGQTTFF. CDR3 DNA sequence: TGTGCCAGCAGCCCCGGGGGACAGACTACTTTCTTT.

The chain recombines TRBV6-5 with TRBJ2-7; 7 bases are a match to TRBD1. The CDR3 has 13 amino acids. Germline lookup yields CDR1 MNHEY and CDR2 SVGAGI. Losses at the gene ends were 5 bases for V and 6 bases for J; bases not matched to a gene: 7. The DNA for the CDR3 is TGTGCCAGCAGTACAGGGGTGGTAGGCGAGCAGTACTTC. Its translation is CASSTGVVGEQYF.

This chain joins TRBV7-6 and TRBJ2-1; D is possibly TRBD1 (6 bases). CDR3 size: 16 residues. Germline assignment: CDR1 SGHVS and CDR2 FNYEAQ. Trimming pared 1 base from V and 1 base from J, leaving 11 bases between. The CDR3 sequence: CASSLVGGGSYNEQFF. The CDR3 nucleotides read TGTGCCAGCAGCTTAGTTGGGGGCGGGTCCTACAATGAGCAGTTCTTC.

V usage is TRBV7-8 and J usage is TRBJ2-1; D unresolved. The V gene's germline CDR1 is SGHVS and CDR2 FQNEAQ. The CDR3 sequence is 14 residues long. V was pared by 3 bases and J by 1 base, with 7 bases between. The chain's CDR3 is CASSFLYSYNEQFF. The CDR3 DNA is TGTGCCAGCAGCTTCCTATATTCCTACAATGAGCAGTTCTTC.

The genes are TRBV6-2 or TRBV6-3 and TRBJ1-2; 10 bases fit TRBD1. V was pared by 4 bases and J by 6 bases, with 8 bases of the junction left unmatched. This CDR3 comprises 15 residues. CDR1 and CDR2 (germline): MNHEY, SVGEGT. For the CDR3, the DNA is TGTGCCAGCAGTTCCCCGGGACAGGGGATACATGGCTACACCTTC. Translation gives CASSSPGQGIHGYTF.

The gene calls are TRBV4-3 and TRBJ1-3; no reliable D call. The germline V and J ends were trimmed by 1 base and 0 bases, with 13 bases remaining between them. The V gene's germline CDR1 is LGHNA and CDR2 YSLEER. The CDR3 has 17 residues. The CDR3 spells CASSQVLGSSSGNTIYF. The CDR3 DNA is TGCGCCAGCAGCCAAGTTCTTGGCTCTAGCTCTGGAAACACCATATATTTT.

The chain is built from TRBV28 and TRBJ1-4, with 7 nucleotides matching TRBD1. The CDR3 is 16 amino acids. Germline V lookup: CDR1 MDHEN, CDR2 SYDVKM. V gave up 3 bases and J gave up 0 bases; unmatched junction bases: 4. The CDR3 sequence is CASSFGTATTNEKLFF. CDR3 DNA sequence: TGTGCCAGCAGTTTTGGGACAGCTACAACTAATGAAAAACTGTTTTTT. Drawing the rest from reference TRBV28 and TRBJ1-4, the complete variable domain is DVKVTQSSRYLVKRTGEKVFLECVQDMDHENMFWYRQDPGLGLRLIYFSYDVKMKEKGDIPEGYSVSREKKERFSLILESASTNQTSMYLCASSFGTATTNEKLFFGSGTQLSVL.

This chain connects TRBV2 to TRBJ2-5; D might be TRBD2 (6 bases). Germline V CDR1 and CDR2: SNHLY, FYNNEI. Between the trimmed V and J ends, which lost 6 bases and 2 bases, there was a span of 13 bases. This CDR3 region has 14 residues. CDR3 in amino acids: CASRAGTEQETQYF. For the CDR3, the DNA is TGTGCCAGCAGAGCCGGGACTGAACAAGAGACCCAGTACTTC.

The chain recombines TRBV5-4 with TRBJ1-2; 11 bases align to TRBD1. The CDR3 has 17 amino acids. The germline gives CDR1 SGHNT, CDR2 YYREEE (reference sequence). The ends lost 4 bases at V and 5 bases at J; junction bases unmatched: 13. This CDR3 reads CASSISSGTGGRYGYTF. DNA of the CDR3: TGTGCCAGCAGCATCAGCTCCGGGACAGGGGGACGATATGGCTACACCTTC.

The chain employs TRBV27 and TRBJ1-1; D call uncertain. Trimming pared 3 bases from V and 3 bases from J, leaving 23 bases between. Per germline, CDR1 MNHEY and CDR2 SMNVEV (reference sequence). This CDR3 has 18 amino acids. The CDR3 nucleotides are TGTGCCAGCAGTTTTGATCCATTTGGGCCCACGGAGGACACTGAAGCTTTCTTT. Translation: CASSFDPFGPTEDTEAFF.

This sequence joins TRBV7-6 and TRBJ2-3; the match to TRBD1 covers 10 bases. The V gene end was trimmed by 5 bases and the J gene end by 2 bases; junction bases not matched to a gene: 7. Germline V gene lookup returns CDR1 SGHVS and CDR2 FNYEAQ. The CDR3 length is 16 residues. The CDR3 DNA reads TGTGCCAGCAGCAAGACAGGGGGCCCGGTCACAGATACGCAGTATTTT. Its protein is CASSKTGGPVTDTQYF.

The chain uses TRBV4-1 and TRBJ1-5; the D gene is possibly TRBD1 (6 bases). V dropped 2 bases and J dropped 1 base, with 9 bases sitting between them. Germline CDR1 and CDR2: MGHRA and YSYEKL. This CDR3 is built from 15 residues. CDR3 region: CASSQTGQSNQPQHF. The CDR3 nucleotides are TGCGCCAGCAGCCAAACAGGACAGAGCAATCAGCCCCAGCATTTT.

CDR3: CASSFYIGQGLTDTQYF. CDR3 nucleotide sequence: TGTGCCAGCAGCTTTTACATCGGACAGGGTTTAACAGATACGCAGTATTTT. The chain combines TRBV7-2 with TRBJ2-3; 8 bases align to TRBD1. The CDR3 has 17 residues. V trimming: 3 bases; J trimming: 3 bases; junction bases outside the gene matches: 11. Germline V gene lookup returns CDR1 SGHTA and CDR2 FQGNSA.

J is TRBJ1-2 and V is TRBV19, with a weak D call TRBD1 (6 bases). Trimming pared 7 bases from V and 3 bases from J, leaving 15 bases between. The germline CDR1 and CDR2 sequences are LNHDA and SQIVND (reference sequence). The length of the CDR3 is 14 residues. The CDR3 region has the DNA TGTGCCAGTATCAGGCGTGCAGGGGACTATGGCTACACCTTC. Encoded protein: CASIRRAGDYGYTF.

The CDR3 reads CASSDPRGNEQFF. DNA for the CDR3: TGTGCCAGCAGTGATCCGCGAGGGAATGAGCAGTTCTTC. The chain has TRBV6-4 and TRBJ2-1; D might be TRBD2 (5 bases). The V gene's germline CDR1 is MRHNA and CDR2 SNTAGT. There are 13 residues in the CDR3. V lost 3 bases and J 7 bases, leaving 10 bases between the germline ends.

The chain recombines TRBV19 with TRBJ1-1; D might be TRBD1 (6 bases). This CDR3 spans 15 amino acids. Germline V lookup: CDR1 LNHDA, CDR2 SQIVND (reference sequence). With 5 bases removed from V and 3 bases from J, the gap between germline ends came to 16 bases. The CDR3 coding sequence is TGTGCCAGTAGTGCCAGAAGGGGGTCGGACACTGAAGCTTTCTTT. This gives the protein CASSARRGSDTEAFF. The full variable domain, with the rest looked up from reference TRBV19 and TRBJ1-1, is DGGITQSPKYLFRKEGQNVTLSCEQNLNHDAMYWYRQDPGQGLRLIYYSQIVNDFQKGDIAEGYSVSREKKESFPLTVTSAQKNPTAFYLCASSARRGSDTEAFFGQGTRLTVV.

This rearrangement joins TRBV5-4 to TRBJ2-3, with a possible D match to TRBD1 (5 bases). V was pared by 1 base and J by 0 bases, with 6 bases between. The CDR3 loop spans 14 amino acids. The germline V gene has CDR1 SGHNT and CDR2 YYREEE (reference sequence). The CDR3 nucleotides read TGTGCCAGCAGCTTGCCAGGGAGCACAGATACGCAGTATTTT. This sequence encodes CASSLPGSTDTQYF.

The chain joins TRBV2 to TRBJ1-3; 9 nucleotides match TRBD1. The J segment lost 4 bases and the V segment lost 6 bases, leaving 7 bases of the junction unmatched. Germline-derived CDR1 and CDR2 are SNHLY and FYNNEI. This CDR3 spans 15 amino acids. The CDR3 nucleotides are TGTGCCAGCAGGTTTACAGGGGGCCGCGGAAACACCATATATTTT. It encodes CASRFTGGRGNTIYF.

In its sample, this clone was seen a few times. This rearrangement joins TRBV9 to TRBJ1-6; D is possibly TRBD1 (5 bases). This CDR3 has 15 amino acids. Per the germline V gene, CDR1 is SGDLS and CDR2 is YYNGEE. V was trimmed by 0 bases and J by 7 bases, leaving 11 bases between them. CDR3 loop: CASSVVPGGNSPLHF. CDR3 DNA sequence: TGTGCCAGCAGCGTAGTTCCGGGGGGAAATTCACCCCTCCACTTT.

The rearrangement links TRBV4-1 to TRBJ2-1, with TRBD2 matching over 12 bases. The CDR3 is 15 residues long. Losses at the gene ends were 5 bases for V and 13 bases for J; bases not matched to a gene: 12. CDR1 MGHRA and CDR2 YSYEKL come from the germline V gene. The CDR3 loop reads CASSSLAGGPTRQFF. The CDR3 bases are TGCGCCAGCAGCTCCCTAGCGGGAGGGCCAACCCGACAGTTCTTC.

This clone has at least ten counts. CDR3 nucleotides: TGCGCCAGCGGACAGGGAACCGGGGAGCTGTTTTTT. It translates to CASGQGTGELFF. The rearrangement links TRBV5-1 to TRBJ2-2, with 8 bases aligning to TRBD1. This CDR3 comprises 12 residues. The V segment lost 7 bases and the J segment 5 bases; nucleotides outside the gene matches: 1. Germline CDR1 and CDR2: SGHRS and YFSETQ.

The chain uses TRBV3-1 (or the pseudogene TRBV3-2) and TRBJ2-7, with D possibly TRBD1 on 6 matching bases. The germline V and J ends were trimmed by 3 bases and 6 bases, with 12 bases remaining between them. The CDR3 consists of 13 residues. Germline CDR1 and CDR2: LGHDT and YNNKEL (reference sequence). As DNA, the CDR3 is TGTGCCAGCAGCCAGGTCTCCAGGGGCGAGCAGTACTTC. It encodes CASSQVSRGEQYF.